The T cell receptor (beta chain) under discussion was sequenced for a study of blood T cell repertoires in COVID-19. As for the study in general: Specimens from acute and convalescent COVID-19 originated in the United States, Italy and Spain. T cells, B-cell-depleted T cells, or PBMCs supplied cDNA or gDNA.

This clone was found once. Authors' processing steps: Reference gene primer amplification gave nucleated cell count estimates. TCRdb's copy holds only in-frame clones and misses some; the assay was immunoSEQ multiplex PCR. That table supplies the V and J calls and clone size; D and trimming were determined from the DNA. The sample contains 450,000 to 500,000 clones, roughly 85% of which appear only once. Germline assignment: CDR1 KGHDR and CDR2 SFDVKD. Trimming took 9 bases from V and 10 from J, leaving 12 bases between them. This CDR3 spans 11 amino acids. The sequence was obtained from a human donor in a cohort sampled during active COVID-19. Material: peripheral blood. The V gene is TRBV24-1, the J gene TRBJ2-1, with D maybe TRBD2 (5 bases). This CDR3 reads CATQKEDEQFF. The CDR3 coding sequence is TGTGCCACCCAGAAGGAGGACGAGCAGTTCTTC.